This T cell receptor (beta chain) was recovered during a study of blood T cells in healthy people across ages. Through a sample-barcoded 5' primer and a J-beta primer mix, a second PCR was run for 7 to 11 cycles. TCRdb processed the 5' RACE reads anew with MiXCR; each CDR3 protein has one entry. This table has more than 450,000 distinct CDR3 sequences, about 27% appearing once. Each individual donor underwent a draw of roughly 10 milliliters of peripheral blood. This CDR3 comprises 14 residues. In this sample, this clonotype turned up a few times. These sequences were also reported in another study, on T cells of mothers and their children.

This chain connects TRBV12-3 or TRBV12-4 to TRBJ2-1; D is unresolved. The better agreement between TRBJ2-7 and the DNA end casts doubt on the J call. The sequence derives from a boy aged 2 to 9 in good health. The sequenced sample was blood. The DNA of the CDR3 is TGTGCCAGCAGTTTAGGCCTCCGTTCCTACGAGCAGTACTTC. It yields the protein CASSLGLRSYEQYF.